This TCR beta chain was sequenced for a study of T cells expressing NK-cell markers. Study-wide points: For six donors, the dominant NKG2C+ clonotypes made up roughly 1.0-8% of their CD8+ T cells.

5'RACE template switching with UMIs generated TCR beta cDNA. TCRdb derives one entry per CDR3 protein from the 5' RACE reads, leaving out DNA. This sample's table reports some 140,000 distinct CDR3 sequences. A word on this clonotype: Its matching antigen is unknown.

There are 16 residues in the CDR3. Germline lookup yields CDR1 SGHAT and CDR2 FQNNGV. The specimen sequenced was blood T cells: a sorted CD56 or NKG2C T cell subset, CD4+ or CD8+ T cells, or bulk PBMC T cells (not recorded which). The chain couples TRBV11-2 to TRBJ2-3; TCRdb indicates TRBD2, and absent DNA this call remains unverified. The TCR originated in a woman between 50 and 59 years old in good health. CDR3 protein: CASSLVRGRAADTQYF. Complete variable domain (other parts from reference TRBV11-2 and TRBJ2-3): EAGVAQSPRYKIIEKRQSVAFWCNPISGHATLYWYQQILGQGPKLLIQFQNNGVVDDSQLPKDRFSAERLKGVDSTLKIQPAKLEDSAVYLCASSLVRGRAADTQYFGPGTRLTVL.